This T cell receptor (beta chain) derives from a study of blood T cell repertoires in COVID-19. Study overall: Samples came from the United States, Italy and Spain, spanning acute and convalescent COVID-19. Sample material is recorded as cDNA or gDNA derived from T cells, B-cell-depleted T cells, or PBMCs.

This CDR3 is built from 13 residues. CDR1 is SEHNR, CDR2 FQNEAQ, per germline (reference sequence). J lost 10 bases, V lost 0 bases, and 4 bases had no gene match. In the authors' methods: Amplification of reference gene primers provided the estimated nucleated cell counts. The repertoire was sequenced with immunoSEQ multiplex PCR; TCRdb's copy has only in-frame clones and lacks some. V and J calls plus clone size are reproduced from that table; the DNA served to infer D and trimming. The sample includes 210,000 or so clones, roughly four fifths of them seen just once. The sequence was collected from a woman aged 50 to 60 with active or convalescent COVID-19. Sample: peripheral blood. This chain uses TRBV7-9 with TRBJ2-3, with 7 bases lining up with TRBD1. The CDR3 DNA follows: TGTGCCAGCAGCTTAGCGGGTCAGGGGGCGCAGTATTTT. This gives the protein CASSLAGQGAQYF.